A single sample is the source of the 8 T cell receptor beta chains below, sequenced in a study of blood T cells in healthy people across ages. Next came a second PCR, run for about 7 to 12 cycles, which used a sample-barcoded 5' primer along with a J-beta primer mix. TCRdb used MiXCR to reprocess the 5' RACE reads, holding one entry per CDR3 protein. The sample lists around 870,000 distinct CDR3 sequences; 29% were seen once. Sequenced material: blood. These TCRs come from a woman of 80 years or more in good health.

This chain joins TRBV3-1 and TRBJ1-2, with a weak D call TRBD1 (6 bases). The germline V and J ends were trimmed by 3 bases and 5 bases, with 13 bases remaining between them. Germline V gene data show CDR1 as LGHDT and CDR2 as YNNKEL (reference sequence). The CDR3 length is 14 residues. The chain's CDR3 is CASSQEDSDYGYTF. The CDR3 bases are TGTGCCAGCAGCCAGGAGGACAGTGATTATGGCTACACCTTC.

Many counts were recorded for this clonotype. The rearrangement links TRBV7-9 to TRBJ2-6, with D unresolved. The length of the CDR3 is 16 residues. In germline, CDR1 is SEHNR, CDR2 FQNEAQ (reference sequence). Trimming cost V 2 bases and J 0 bases, with 8 bases left between them. The CDR3 here is CASSLSRSSGANVLTF. The CDR3 DNA reads TGTGCCAGCAGCTTAAGCCGGAGCTCTGGGGCCAACGTCCTGACTTTC.

The rearrangement uses TRBV7-2 and TRBJ2-1, with TRBD2 identical over 8 bases. V trimming: 6 bases; J trimming: 3 bases; junction bases outside the gene matches: 10. The CDR3 consists of 16 residues. Germline lookup yields CDR1 SGHTA and CDR2 FQGNSA. CDR3 bases: TGTGCCAGCAGGAACCCGCTCGCGGGGGGCTACAATGAGCAGTTCTTC. Protein sequence: CASRNPLAGGYNEQFF.

This clonotype was observed a handful of times. This chain connects TRBV20-1 to TRBJ1-2; D unresolved. Trimming took off 6 bases at V and 3 bases at J, with 47 bases between the two ends. The CDR3 has 24 amino acids. Germline lookup yields CDR1 DFQATT and CDR2 SNEGSKA (reference sequence). The CDR3 sequence: CSARPEIPLPSLQIEEGVDYGYTF. DNA for the CDR3: TGCAGTGCCCGTCCCGAGATCCCTCTTCCCTCACTCCAAATCGAGGAGGGAGTCGACTATGGCTACACCTTC.

This clonotype came up a few times. The chain carries TRBV20-1 and TRBJ1-5, with 8 bases that match TRBD1. CDR1 and CDR2 (germline): DFQATT, SNEGSKA (reference sequence). With V trimmed by 5 bases and J by 6 bases, 6 bases remained unmatched. The CDR3 is made up of 13 amino acids. CDR3 loop: CSAETGTGQPQHF. The CDR3 coding sequence is TGCAGTGCTGAGACGGGGACAGGTCAGCCCCAGCATTTT.

This clonotype was counted many times. This chain uses TRBV24-1 with TRBJ2-5; TRBD2 might be the D (6 bases). Germline values: CDR1 KGHDR, CDR2 SFDVKD. V lost 3 bases and J 1 base, leaving 11 bases between the germline ends. The CDR3 has 15 residues. The CDR3 region is CATSDNRDFQETQYF. The CDR3 DNA follows: TGTGCCACCAGTGATAACCGGGACTTCCAAGAGACCCAGTACTTC.

In regard to this clonotype: A much bigger clone sits one base away, suggesting this may be a read error. This rearrangement joins TRBV14 to TRBJ2-7; D is unresolved. The J call could be wrong; TRBJ2-5 is a better fit for the DNA end. Looked up from germline, CDR1 is SGHDN and CDR2 is FVKESK. The CDR3 consists of 14 residues. The CDR3 loop is CASSHLVVWETQYF. The CDR3 nucleotides read TGTGCCAGCAGCCACCTAGTAGTGTGGGAGACCCAGTACTTC.

In the case of this clonotype: A single base separates this from a much larger clone, so it may be a read error. This chain links TRBV28 with TRBJ2-6; 10 nucleotides match TRBD1. The CDR3 sequence is 18 residues long. Germline CDR1 reads MDHEN; CDR2 reads SYDVKM. CDR3 sequence: CASITGGQGVSGANVPTF. The CDR3 bases are TGTGCCAGCATTACCGGTGGACAGGGGGTATCTGGGGCCAACGTCCCGACTTTC.